This entry lists 14 T cell receptor beta chains sequenced from one sample in a study of blood T cell repertoires in COVID-19. Assay: immunoSEQ multiplex PCR; the TCRdb copy retains only in-frame clones and omits some. Of 80,000 to 130,000 clones listed, 80% to 90% are singletons. Material for sequencing was PBMCs or T cells enriched from blood (not recorded which). All receptors derive from a woman between 45 and 65 years old who had recovered from COVID-19.

The count of this clone is one. This chain connects TRBV2 to TRBJ2-1; D ambiguous. CDR1 and CDR2 from the germline V gene are SNHLY and FYNNEI. The CDR3 covers 12 residues. V gave up 4 bases and J gave up 5 bases, with 6 bases separating them. CDR3 bases: TGTGCCAGCAGTGCCCAGGACAATGAGCAGTTCTTC. Amino acids: CASSAQDNEQFF.

V gene TRBV6-5 combines with J gene TRBJ2-1; D is undetermined. Trimming pared 8 bases from V and 3 bases from J, leaving 14 bases between. CDR1 is MNHEY, CDR2 SVGAGI, per germline. This CDR3 region has 14 residues. The chain's CDR3 is CASFRSPGYNEQFF. In nucleotides, the CDR3 is TGTGCCAGCTTCCGTTCCCCCGGCTACAATGAGCAGTTCTTC.

The chain employs TRBV5-6 and TRBJ2-3; D is perhaps TRBD1 (6 bases). Looked up from germline, CDR1 is SGHDT and CDR2 is YYEEEE. The CDR3 sequence is 14 residues long. V was trimmed by 0 bases and J by 4 bases, leaving 9 bases between them. The CDR3 reads CASSLGRGPDTQYF. The CDR3 region has the DNA TGTGCCAGCAGCTTGGGCAGGGGACCAGATACGCAGTATTTT.

This clone appeared a single time. This chain uses TRBV28 with TRBJ1-4; the D gene is possibly TRBD1 (5 bases). V shed 8 bases and J shed 2 bases, with 21 bases lying between them. This CDR3 has 17 amino acids. From germline, CDR1 is MDHEN and CDR2 SYDVKM. CDR3 sequence: CASRSSRTLLTNEKLFF. The CDR3 region has the DNA TGTGCCAGCCGCAGTTCCCGGACACTCCTTACTAATGAAAAACTGTTTTTT. The full variable domain, rest sourced from reference TRBV28 and TRBJ1-4, is DVKVTQSSRYLVKRTGEKVFLECVQDMDHENMFWYRQDPGLGLRLIYFSYDVKMKEKGDIPEGYSVSREKKERFSLILESASTNQTSMYLCASRSSRTLLTNEKLFFGSGTQLSVL.

CDR3 bases: TGCGCCAGCAGCCTAAGCCCGTTAGCGGGGGTCTACGAGCAGTACTTC. Translating gives CASSLSPLAGVYEQYF. This chain links TRBV4-1 with TRBJ2-7, with TRBD2 identical over 9 bases. The CDR3 totals 16 residues. The V gene end was trimmed by 4 bases and the J gene end by 3 bases; junction bases not matched to a gene: 10. The germline V gene has CDR1 MGHRA and CDR2 YSYEKL.

Concerning this clone: A much larger clonotype is one base distant, so this may be a read error. Other DNA sequences of this sample code for an identical CDR3. The chain joins TRBV6-4 to TRBJ2-6; 7 bases match TRBD2. The CDR3 consists of 15 residues. After removal of 2 bases from V and 4 bases from J, the junction contained 2 bases not matched to a gene. Per the germline V gene, CDR1 is MRHNA and CDR2 is SNTAGT. The CDR3 sequence: CASSDRGGGANVLTF. CDR3 nucleotides: TGTGCCAGCAGTGACCGGGGAGGGGGGGCCAACGTCCTGACTTTC.

The chain employs TRBV19 and TRBJ2-3; TRBD2 matches at 9 bases. The germline gives CDR1 LNHDA, CDR2 SQIVND (reference sequence). V lost 3 bases and J lost 5; bases outside the gene matches: 6. The CDR3 spans 15 residues. DNA of the CDR3: TGTGCCAGTAGTATCAGGACTAGCGTGGGAGATACGCAGTATTTT. Its protein product is CASSIRTSVGDTQYF.

This rearrangement joins TRBV25-1 to TRBJ2-5, with D unresolved. The V end was cut by 3 bases, the J end by 2 bases, with 4 bases between. In germline, CDR1 is MGHDK, CDR2 SYGVNS. The CDR3 is made up of 12 amino acids. The CDR3 region is CASSDYQETQYF. The CDR3 nucleotides read TGTGCCAGCAGTGATTATCAAGAGACCCAGTACTTC.

The table lists this clone with a few counts. Written as DNA, the CDR3 is TGTGCCAGCAGTGATGAGAGTAATCAGCCCCAGCATTTT. Protein sequence: CASSDESNQPQHF. The J gene is TRBJ1-5, the V gene TRBV2; no clear D. The CDR3 totals 13 residues. Trimming stripped 3 bases from V and 4 bases from J, with 7 bases between. The germline V gene has CDR1 SNHLY and CDR2 FYNNEI.

This clone was recorded only once. The chain links TRBV27 to TRBJ1-2, with D unresolved. V was pared by 4 bases and J by 10 bases, with 13 bases between. The CDR3 consists of 12 residues. The germline gives CDR1 MNHEY, CDR2 SMNVEV (reference sequence). CDR3 coding DNA: TGTGCCAGCAGTTCTACCTTCCGGGACTACACCTTC. Its translation: CASSSTFRDYTF.

This chain links TRBV5-1 with TRBJ1-4, with TRBD1 matching 8 bases. Germline V lookup: CDR1 SGHRS, CDR2 YFSETQ. The V segment lost 0 bases and the J segment 3 bases; nucleotides outside the gene matches: 4. The CDR3 length is 16 residues. The chain's CDR3 is CASSLALQGANEKLFF. CDR3 in DNA: TGCGCCAGCAGCTTGGCCTTACAGGGGGCTAATGAAAAACTGTTTTTT.

The genes are TRBV20-1 and TRBJ2-3; tentative D call: TRBD1 (7 bases). CDR3 length: 16 residues. V was cut by 3 bases and J by 4 bases, with 20 bases left in between. CDR1 is DFQATT and CDR2 is SNEGSKA in the germline V gene (reference sequence). CDR3 region: CSASSGGTVQADTQYF. Here the CDR3 DNA reads TGCAGTGCTAGTAGCGGTGGGACAGTCCAGGCAGATACGCAGTATTTT.

The genes are TRBV5-4 and TRBJ2-3, with TRBD1 identical over 9 bases. This CDR3 contains 16 residues. With V trimmed by 3 bases and J by 7 bases, 12 bases remained unmatched. Germline V gives CDR1 SGHNT, CDR2 YYREEE (reference sequence). In DNA form, the CDR3 reads TGTGCCAGCAGCTCGACCGGGACAGGGTTTGAATATACGCAGTATTTT. Protein sequence: CASSSTGTGFEYTQYF.

The chain recombines TRBV7-8 with TRBJ1-2; a weak D match, TRBD1 (5 bases). The CDR3 is 13 residues long. V was trimmed by 4 bases and J by 3 bases, leaving 9 bases between them. Germline CDR1 is SGHVS and CDR2 is FQNEAQ. In DNA, the CDR3 is TGTGCCAGCAGCTCACAGGTTTACTATGGCTACACCTTC. This encodes CASSSQVYYGYTF.